This is a list of T cell receptor beta chains from one sample in a study of OX40 agonist ivuxolimab in advanced cancers. The data were produced by immunoSEQ multiplex PCR, yet TCRdb's version contains in-frame clones alone and is incomplete. The sample has 35,000 to 45,000 clones, under 90% seen once. Specimen: CD4+ or CD8+ T cells sorted from blood, collected in a trial of the OX40 agonist ivuxolimab. These TCRs come from an adult with an advanced solid tumor such as melanoma, head and neck, liver or kidney cancer. Each CDR3 is given with its conserved first and last residue. A D gene is named only where the DNA matches it firmly. Some rows have no size entry. The others give once, few or many, or a class for an expanded clone.

TRBD2 TRBJ2-6 . TRBV18 CASSPAGTSGPSSGANVLTF TGTGCCAGCTCACCCGCCGGGACTAGCGGGCCTAGCTCTGGGGCCAACGTCCTGACTTTC
. TRBJ2-5 . TRBV7-2 CASSSSLETQYF TGTGCCAGCAGCTCCTCCCTGGAGACCCAGTACTTC
. TRBJ1-2 . TRBV12-5 CASGSPPDRSGYTF TGTGCTAGTGGTTCTCCCCCTGACAGGTCTGGCTACACCTTC
TRBD1 TRBJ1-1 few TRBV5-1 CASSLGVTGVTEAFF TGCGCCAGCAGCTTGGGAGTTACAGGGGTCACTGAAGCTTTCTTT
TRBD1 TRBJ1-1 . TRBV7-8 CASSPDRGNTEAFF TGTGCCAGCAGTCCCGACAGGGGCAACACTGAAGCTTTCTTT
. TRBJ2-7 . TRBV11-2 CASSLGGVTYEQYF TGTGCCAGCAGCTTAGGGGGGGTTACCTACGAGCAGTACTTC
. TRBJ1-2 . TRBV7-9 CASSSTVGVGGDGYTF TGTGCCAGCAGCTCGACGGTGGGCGTTGGTGGGGATGGCTACACCTTC
TRBD1 TRBJ2-7 . TRBV30 CAWSVTRTGSLYEQYF TGTGCCTGGAGTGTAACCAGGACAGGGTCCCTCTACGAGCAGTACTTC
. TRBJ2-3 few TRBV28 CASTPGGGRVVRRDTQYF TGTGCCAGCACCCCTGGAGGGGGTAGGGTTGTGCGGAGAGATACGCAGTATTTT
TRBD1 TRBJ2-3 . TRBV11-2 CASSVFRGLADTQYF TGTGCCAGCAGCGTATTTAGGGGGCTGGCAGATACGCAGTATTTT
. TRBJ2-2 . TRBV12-2 CASRLGTGGVGELFF TGTGCAAGTCGCCTGGGGACAGGGGGAGTCGGGGAGCTGTTTTTT
. TRBJ2-7 . TRBV7-9 CASSSPDSTPNYEQYF TGTGCCAGCAGTTCCCCGGACAGTACGCCTAACTACGAGCAGTACTTC
TRBD1 TRBJ2-5 . TRBV7-2 CASSSGQGAMGLGTQYF TGTGCCAGCAGCTCGGGACAGGGGGCGATGGGGTTAGGGACCCAGTACTTC
. TRBJ2-7 once TRBV19 CASSIERGTYEQYF TGTGCCAGTAGTATAGAGAGGGGTACCTACGAGCAGTACTTC
. TRBJ1-3 once TRBV19 CASSISLAENTIYF TGTGCCAGTAGTATTAGTCTGGCGGAAAACACCATATATTTT
. TRBJ2-3 . TRBV9 CASSVGGETDTQYF TGTGCCAGCAGCGTAGGCGGGGAGACAGATACGCAGTATTTT
TRBD1 TRBJ2-2 . TRBV15 CATSRGQGGSTGELFF TGTGCCACCAGCAGGGGACAGGGGGGAAGCACCGGGGAGCTGTTTTTT
. TRBJ2-1 . TRBV28 CASSLYLNEQFF TGTGCCAGCAGCCTTTATCTCAATGAGCAGTTCTTC
TRBD1 TRBJ1-2 once TRBV27 CASSSLTDRVRGYTF TGTGCCAGCAGTTCCCTCACTGACAGGGTCAGGGGCTACACCTTC
TRBD2 TRBJ2-1 . TRBV14 CASSQGLAGGPNEQFF TGTGCCAGCAGCCAAGGCTTGGCGGGAGGGCCTAATGAGCAGTTCTTC
. TRBJ1-5 few TRBV6-5 CASSYGSNQPQHF TGTGCCAGCAGTTATGGGAGCAATCAGCCCCAGCATTTT
TRBD1 TRBJ1-2 . TRBV11-1 CASRGQGLEGYTF TGTGCCAGCAGGGGACAGGGACTGGAAGGCTACACCTTC
. TRBJ1-1 . TRBV5-1 CASSFERVNTEAFF TGCGCCAGCAGCTTTGAGCGAGTGAACACTGAAGCTTTCTTT
. TRBJ2-7 . TRBV7-6 CASSFGTERSEQYF TGTGCCAGCAGCTTCGGGACGGAGCGGAGCGAGCAGTACTTC